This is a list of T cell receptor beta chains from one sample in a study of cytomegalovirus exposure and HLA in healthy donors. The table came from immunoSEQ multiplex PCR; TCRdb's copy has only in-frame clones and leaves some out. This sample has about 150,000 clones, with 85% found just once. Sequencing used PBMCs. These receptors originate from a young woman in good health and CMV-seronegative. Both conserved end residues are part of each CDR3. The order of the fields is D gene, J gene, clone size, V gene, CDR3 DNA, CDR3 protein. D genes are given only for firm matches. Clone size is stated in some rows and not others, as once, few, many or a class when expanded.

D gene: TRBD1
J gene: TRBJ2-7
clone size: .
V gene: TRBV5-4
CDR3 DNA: TGTGCCAGCAGCTTGGGGTGGGACAGTGCCTACGAGCAGTACTTC
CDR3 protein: CASSLGWDSAYEQYF

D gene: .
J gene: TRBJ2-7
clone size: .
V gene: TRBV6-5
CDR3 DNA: TGTGCCAGCGGTCGCAGGGTCCCTAAGGCCTACGAGCAGTACTTC
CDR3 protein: CASGRRVPKAYEQYF

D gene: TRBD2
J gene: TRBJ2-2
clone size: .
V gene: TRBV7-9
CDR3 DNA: TGTGCCAGCAGCTTCGGGACTAGCGCTAACACCGGGGAGCTGTTTTTT
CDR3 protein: CASSFGTSANTGELFF

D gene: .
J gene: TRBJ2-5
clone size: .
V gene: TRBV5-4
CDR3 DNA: TGTGCCAGCAGCTGGGGGGACCGTCAAGAGACCCAGTACTTC
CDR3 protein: CASSWGDRQETQYF

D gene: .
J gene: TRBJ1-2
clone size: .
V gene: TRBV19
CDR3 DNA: TGTGCCAGTAGTACCGCTGAGTGGGCGTCAGGGTATGGCTACACCTTC
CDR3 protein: CASSTAEWASGYGYTF

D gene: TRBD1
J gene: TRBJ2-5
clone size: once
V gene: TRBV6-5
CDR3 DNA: TGTGCCAGCAGCTCTAGGGGGCGAGAGGGTGAGACCCAGTACTTC
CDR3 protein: CASSSRGREGETQYF

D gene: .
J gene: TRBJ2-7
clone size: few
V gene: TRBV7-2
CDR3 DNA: TGTGCCAGCAGCTTAGGGAGCACAGGCCGATTTAGGGAGCAGTACTTC
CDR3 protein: CASSLGSTGRFREQYF

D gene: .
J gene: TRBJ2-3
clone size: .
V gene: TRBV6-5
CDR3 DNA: TGTGCCAGCAGCCGCCCCGAGAGCCCCACGGATACGCAGTATTTT
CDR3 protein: CASSRPESPTDTQYF

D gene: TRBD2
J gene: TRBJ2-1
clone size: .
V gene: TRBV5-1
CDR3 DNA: TGCGCCAGCAGCTTGTCAGCGGGGGGGACCTACAATGAGCAGTTCTTC
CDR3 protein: CASSLSAGGTYNEQFF

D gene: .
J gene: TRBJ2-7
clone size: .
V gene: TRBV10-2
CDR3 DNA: TGCGCCAGCAGTGAGATCAGGGTTAGGAGCGCCTTTAATTACGAGCAGTACTTC
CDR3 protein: CASSEIRVRSAFNYEQYF

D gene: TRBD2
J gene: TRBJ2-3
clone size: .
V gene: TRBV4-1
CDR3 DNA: TGCGCCAGCAGCCTCAGGACTAGCGGAACAGATACGCAGTATTTT
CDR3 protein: CASSLRTSGTDTQYF

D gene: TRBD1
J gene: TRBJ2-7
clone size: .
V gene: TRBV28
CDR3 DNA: TGTGCCAGCAGTGAGCCCAAGACAGGGGATATCACCAGCGAGCAGTACTTC
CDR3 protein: CASSEPKTGDITSEQYF

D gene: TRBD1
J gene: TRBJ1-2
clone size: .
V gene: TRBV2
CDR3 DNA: TGTGCCAGAGGACAGGGGGTTTCATATGGCTACACCTTC
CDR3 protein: CARGQGVSYGYTF

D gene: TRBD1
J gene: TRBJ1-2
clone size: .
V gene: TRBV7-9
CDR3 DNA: TGTGCCAGCAGCTCCCCGACAGGGGGGTTTTTCAACTATGGCTACACCTTC
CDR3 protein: CASSSPTGGFFNYGYTF

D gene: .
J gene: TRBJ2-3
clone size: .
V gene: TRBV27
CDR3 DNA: TGTGCCAGCAGCATCGGTAGCACAGATACGCAGTATTTT
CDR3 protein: CASSIGSTDTQYF

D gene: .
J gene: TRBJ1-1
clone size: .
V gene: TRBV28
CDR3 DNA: TGTGCCAGCGGAGGGGCTCTTGAAGCTTTCTTT
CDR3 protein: CASGGALEAFF

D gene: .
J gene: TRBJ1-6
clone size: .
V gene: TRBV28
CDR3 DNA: TGTGCCAGCAGTTTACCCCCAGGACCCCTCCACTTT
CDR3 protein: CASSLPPGPLHF